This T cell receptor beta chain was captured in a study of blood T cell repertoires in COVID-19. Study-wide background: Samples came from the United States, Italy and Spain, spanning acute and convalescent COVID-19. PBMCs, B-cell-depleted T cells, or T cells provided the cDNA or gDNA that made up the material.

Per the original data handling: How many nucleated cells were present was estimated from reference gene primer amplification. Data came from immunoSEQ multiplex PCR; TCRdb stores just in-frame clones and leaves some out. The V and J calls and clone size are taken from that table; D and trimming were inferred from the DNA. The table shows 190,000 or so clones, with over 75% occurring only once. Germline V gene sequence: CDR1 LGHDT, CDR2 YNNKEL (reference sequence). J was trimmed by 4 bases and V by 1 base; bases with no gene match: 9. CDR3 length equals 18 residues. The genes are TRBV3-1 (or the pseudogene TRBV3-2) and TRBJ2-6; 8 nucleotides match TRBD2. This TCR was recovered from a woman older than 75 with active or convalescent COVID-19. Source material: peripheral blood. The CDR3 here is CASSQVGSGVNGANVLTF. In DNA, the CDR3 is TGTGCCAGCAGCCAAGTCGGTAGCGGGGTGAACGGGGCCAACGTCCTGACTTTC.